The 5 T cell receptor beta chains given below trace back to one sample, sequenced in a study of OX40 agonist ivuxolimab in advanced cancers. Sequenced by immunoSEQ multiplex PCR; TCRdb stores in-frame clones only, minus some. The table includes about 91,000 clones, 70% to 90% detected once. Sequencing used CD4+ or CD8+ T cells sorted from blood, obtained in a trial of the OX40 agonist ivuxolimab. The receptor set was obtained from an adult with an advanced solid tumor such as melanoma, head and neck, liver or kidney cancer.

The rearrangement links TRBV21-1 to TRBJ1-4; the D call TRBD1 from the table was never checked on the DNA. TRBV21-1 is described as a pseudogene. The CDR3 is 16 residues long. CDR3 DNA: TGTGCCAGCAGCACGGCCCACAGGGGTGCTAATGAAAAACTGTTTTTT. As protein: CASSTAHRGANEKLFF.

A remark on this clone: Other DNA sequences from this sample encode an identical CDR3 as well. The chain links TRBV5-1 to TRBJ1-1; 7 bases align to TRBD1. With V trimmed by 4 bases and J by 2 bases, 5 bases remained unmatched. Germline-derived CDR1 and CDR2 are SGHRS and YFSETQ. CDR3 length: 14 amino acids. The CDR3 sequence: CASSPRQGNTEAFF. In nucleotides, the CDR3 is TGCGCCAGCAGCCCGAGACAGGGTAACACTGAAGCTTTCTTT.

The genes are TRBV7-9 and TRBJ2-5; 13 nucleotides match TRBD2. V trimming: 4 bases; J trimming: 3 bases; junction bases outside the gene matches: 14. The CDR3 covers 19 residues. From germline, CDR1 is SEHNR and CDR2 FQNEAQ (reference sequence). CDR3 in DNA: TGTGCCAGCAGCTCGAGAGGACTAGCGGGAGACTATGGGGAAGAGACCCAGTACTTC. Encoded protein: CASSSRGLAGDYGEETQYF.

This clone is medium-sized (0.01 to 0.1%) within its sample. CDR3 coding DNA: TGTGCCAGCAGTTACGGCGGGATGGGAGCCTACGAGCAGTACTTC. As protein: CASSYGGMGAYEQYF. The rearrangement links TRBV6-5 to TRBJ2-7; TRBD2 might be the D (6 bases). This CDR3 is built from 15 residues. Germline lookup yields CDR1 MNHEY and CDR2 SVGAGI. Trimming cost V 2 bases and J 2 bases, with 13 bases left between them.

The J gene is TRBJ2-1, the V gene TRBV19, with TRBD2 matching 10 bases. This CDR3 spans 15 amino acids. The ends lost 4 bases at V and 9 bases at J; junction bases unmatched: 9. CDR1 is LNHDA, CDR2 SQIVND, per germline (reference sequence). The DNA for the CDR3 is TGTGCCAGTAGTACTCGAGCGGGAGGGCTTGGTGAGCAGTTCTTC. As protein: CASSTRAGGLGEQFF.